One sample yielded the 29 T cell receptor beta chains listed below, sequenced in a study of technical replicates of blood from a handful of donors (dated by TCRdb to about 2017). The library was made by the immunoSEQ multiplex PCR assay. The immuneACCESS repertoire file appears here via TCRdb, limited to in-frame rearrangements. These files lack a portion of the clones; in checked studies, under half of the deficit traces to unresolved V genes, and the cause of the others is not known. Here the sample has fewer than 100,000 clones; under 97% occur a single time. Of the sample, about 0.21% is held by the ten largest clones. The sequenced sample consisted of T cells isolated from PBMCs. These receptors were obtained from a human donor in good health.

V usage is TRBV7-9 and J usage is TRBJ2-3, with 8 bases aligning to TRBD1. The ends lost 3 bases at V and 5 bases at J; junction bases unmatched: 16. CDR3 length equals 18 residues. From germline, CDR1 is SEHNR and CDR2 FQNEAQ (reference sequence). CDR3 region: CASSLTKMAGGFGDTQYF. DNA for the CDR3: TGTGCCAGCAGCTTGACAAAAATGGCAGGGGGCTTTGGAGATACGCAGTATTTT.

V usage is TRBV9 and J usage is TRBJ2-1; 10 bases match TRBD2. Germline CDR1 reads SGDLS; CDR2 reads YYNGEE. This CDR3 contains 15 residues. V gave up 4 bases and J gave up 7 bases; unmatched junction bases: 8. CDR3 residues: CASSPSGGAGNEQFF. The CDR3 DNA is TGTGCCAGCAGCCCCAGCGGGGGGGCTGGGAATGAGCAGTTCTTC.

This chain links TRBV5-4 with TRBJ2-3; D might be TRBD2 (7 bases). This CDR3 has 17 residues. Germline CDR1 is SGHNT and CDR2 is YYREEE (reference sequence). The ends were cut back, 3 bases at V and 3 bases at J, with 20 bases in the middle. CDR3 in DNA: TGTGCCAGCAGCTCGTCTGCGGGGGCATCTTGGACAGATACGCAGTATTTT. It specifies CASSSSAGASWTDTQYF. Complete variable domain (other parts from reference TRBV5-4 and TRBJ2-3): ETGVTQSPTHLIKTRGQQVTLRCSSQSGHNTVSWYQQALGQGPQFIFQYYREEENGRGNFPPRFSGLQFPNYSSELNVNALELDDSALYLCASSSSAGASWTDTQYFGPGTRLTVL.

In this sample, this clone turned up once. Here the CDR3 reads CASVTSGSITGELFF. For the CDR3, the DNA is TGTGCCAGTGTCACTAGCGGGAGTATCACCGGGGAGCTGTTTTTT. This chain links TRBV6-1 with TRBJ2-2, with 11 bases identical to TRBD2. The CDR3 is made up of 15 amino acids. From germline, CDR1 is MNHNS and CDR2 SASEGT. Trimming removed 9 bases from V and 4 bases from J; junction bases left unmatched: 7.

The gene calls are TRBV6-1 and TRBJ1-1, with D perhaps TRBD1 (5 bases). The germline V gene has CDR1 MNHNS and CDR2 SASEGT. The CDR3 has 13 residues. V was pared by 4 bases and J by 1 base, with 7 bases between. The CDR3 is CASSGQGNTEAFF. In DNA form, the CDR3 reads TGTGCCAGCAGTGGCCAGGGGAACACTGAAGCTTTCTTT.

This sequence joins TRBV5-1 and TRBJ1-1; D uncertain. Germline V CDR1 and CDR2: SGHRS, YFSETQ. This CDR3 has 15 amino acids. Deletions cut 2 bases from V and 2 bases from J, with 13 bases between. CDR3 sequence: CASSFLGHKNTEAFF. The CDR3 DNA reads as TGCGCCAGCAGCTTTCTAGGCCATAAAAACACTGAAGCTTTCTTT.

Only one count was recorded for this clone. The rearrangement joins TRBV14 to TRBJ2-1, with 7 bases matching TRBD1. J gave up 7 bases and V 2 bases, and 2 bases lay outside the gene matches. CDR1 is SGHDN and CDR2 is FVKESK in the germline V gene. This CDR3 has 13 amino acids. The CDR3 region is CASSQMTGNEQFF. CDR3 in DNA: TGTGCCAGCAGCCAAATGACAGGGAATGAGCAGTTCTTC.

The rearrangement links TRBV9 to TRBJ2-5; TRBD2 aligns across 14 bases. Germline V gene sequence: CDR1 SGDLS, CDR2 YYNGEE. V shed 0 bases, J shed 5 bases, and the junction held 6 bases outside the gene matches. CDR3 length: 17 amino acids. The CDR3 here is CASSVAGLAGVGETQYF. CDR3 nucleotide sequence: TGTGCCAGCAGCGTAGCGGGACTAGCGGGAGTGGGGGAGACCCAGTACTTC.

The chain links TRBV6-1 to TRBJ2-4; D uncertain. Trimming cost V 3 bases and J 2 bases, with 8 bases left between them. This CDR3 comprises 14 residues. Germline CDR1 MNHNS, CDR2 SASEGT. The CDR3 reads CASSEHSSKNIQYF. CDR3 in DNA: TGTGCCAGCAGTGAGCATAGTTCCAAAAACATTCAGTACTTC.

J is TRBJ2-7 and V is TRBV5-4, with D perhaps TRBD2 (5 bases). V was pared by 4 bases and J by 5 bases, with 16 bases between. The length of the CDR3 is 14 residues. Germline V gene sequence: CDR1 SGHNT, CDR2 YYREEE (reference sequence). CDR3 in amino acids: CASSPTSPGDEQYF. The CDR3 bases are TGTGCCAGCAGCCCTACTAGTCCCGGTGACGAGCAGTACTTC. Drawing the rest from reference TRBV5-4 and TRBJ2-7, the complete variable domain is ETGVTQSPTHLIKTRGQQVTLRCSSQSGHNTVSWYQQALGQGPQFIFQYYREEENGRGNFPPRFSGLQFPNYSSELNVNALELDDSALYLCASSPTSPGDEQYFGPGTRLTVT.

The chain is built from TRBV6-1 and TRBJ2-1, with 12 bases lining up with TRBD2. Trimming at V came to 4 bases and at J to 2 bases, leaving 9 bases not matched to a gene. Germline CDR1 is MNHNS and CDR2 is SASEGT. CDR3 length equals 18 residues. CDR3 bases: TGTGCCAGCAGTGCAAAACCCCGGACTAGCGGGACCTACAATGAGCAGTTCTTC. This translates into CASSAKPRTSGTYNEQFF.

The chain uses TRBV21-1 and TRBJ1-5; the table's D gene call, TRBD1, was not cross checked with the DNA. TRBV21-1 is assigned pseudogene status. This CDR3 contains 16 residues. In DNA, the CDR3 is TGTGCCAGCAGCACGCTCCCCTTAAGGGGGAATCAGCCCCAGCATTTT. Residues: CASSTLPLRGNQPQHF.

This chain connects TRBV5-1 to TRBJ1-2; D is undetermined. CDR1 and CDR2 (germline): SGHRS, YFSETQ. V was clipped by 4 bases and J by 4 bases, with 8 bases between them. The CDR3 extends over 12 amino acids. The CDR3 sequence: CASSPNSYGYTF. CDR3 nucleotides: TGCGCCAGCAGCCCAAACAGCTATGGCTACACCTTC.

V usage is TRBV9 and J usage is TRBJ1-1; D may be TRBD1 (5 bases). Germline loops: CDR1 SGDLS, CDR2 YYNGEE. V shed 2 bases and J shed 4 bases, with 15 bases lying between them. This CDR3 contains 15 residues. CDR3 sequence: CASSVRGGVGTEAFF. The CDR3 DNA reads TGTGCCAGCAGCGTCCGGGGAGGGGTGGGCACTGAAGCTTTCTTT.

V usage is TRBV13 and J usage is TRBJ2-1, with D tentatively TRBD2 (5 bases). The CDR3 is made up of 13 amino acids. Germline V gene data show CDR1 as PRHDT and CDR2 as FYEKMQ (reference sequence). V was clipped by 5 bases and J by 10 bases, with 15 bases between them. DNA of the CDR3: TGTGCCAGCAGCCCGGGAAGAGCATCCGAGCAGTTCTTC. Its protein product is CASSPGRASEQFF.

This chain uses TRBV5-8 with TRBJ2-6; 8 positions match TRBD1. V was clipped by 5 bases and J by 4 bases; unmatched bases: 8. CDR3 length equals 16 residues. In germline, CDR1 is SGHTS, CDR2 YDEGEE. The CDR3 DNA follows: TGTGCCAGCAGTTCGGACAGGGCGATGGGGGCCAACGTCCTGACTTTC. The encoded protein is CASSSDRAMGANVLTF.

V is TRBV7-2 and J is TRBJ2-7, with TRBD2 as a possible D gene (6 bases). The CDR3 contains 15 residues. V was pared by 1 base and J by 0 bases, with 10 bases between. Germline loops: CDR1 SGHTA, CDR2 FQGNSA. The CDR3 DNA follows: TGTGCCAGCAGCTTAGACGGGACTTACTCCTACGAGCAGTACTTC. Protein product: CASSLDGTYSYEQYF.

V is TRBV18 and J is TRBJ2-7; 15 bases fit TRBD2. V lost 3 bases to trimming and J lost 2 bases; unmatched junction nucleotides: 8. The germline V gene encodes CDR1 KGHSH and CDR2 LQKENI. This CDR3 has 18 residues. The CDR3 here is CASSPGTSGRPPAYEQYF. The CDR3 region has the DNA TGTGCCAGCTCACCCGGGACTAGCGGGAGGCCCCCGGCCTACGAGCAGTACTTC.

The gene calls are TRBV4-1 and TRBJ1-4; 7 bases map to TRBD1. The germline V gene encodes CDR1 MGHRA and CDR2 YSYEKL. The ends lost 2 bases at V and 2 bases at J; junction bases unmatched: 8. The CDR3 totals 17 residues. In nucleotides, the CDR3 is TGCGCCAGCAGCCAAAACCCCTCGACAGGGACTAATGAAAAACTGTTTTTT. This codes for CASSQNPSTGTNEKLFF.

This sequence joins TRBV11-2 and TRBJ1-2; D might be TRBD1 (5 bases). V was shortened by 0 bases and J by 3 bases, with 17 bases between the two germline ends. The CDR3 has 17 amino acids. Germline V gene data show CDR1 as SGHAT and CDR2 as FQNNGV. The CDR3, as DNA: TGTGCCAGCAGCTTAGAACCCAGGGCGAGAATCCACTATGGCTACACCTTC. Its protein is CASSLEPRARIHYGYTF. The variable domain in full, with the rest retrieved from reference TRBV11-2 and TRBJ1-2, is EAGVAQSPRYKIIEKRQSVAFWCNPISGHATLYWYQQILGQGPKLLIQFQNNGVVDDSQLPKDRFSAERLKGVDSTLKIQPAKLEDSAVYLCASSLEPRARIHYGYTFGSGTRLTVV.

This clone was recorded once. The V and J genes are TRBV7-9 and TRBJ2-7; 12 nucleotides align to TRBD2. Germline V gives CDR1 SEHNR, CDR2 FQNEAQ (reference sequence). V gave up 5 bases and J gave up 2 bases; unmatched junction bases: 4. This CDR3 has 15 amino acids. In nucleotides, the CDR3 is TGTGCCAGCAGCGTTCTAGCGGGAGGGACCTACGAGCAGTACTTC. Its translation is CASSVLAGGTYEQYF.

V is TRBV7-8 and J is TRBJ2-3; 8 nucleotides match TRBD2. The germline CDR1 and CDR2 sequences are SGHVS and FQNEAQ. With 3 bases clipped from V and 1 base from J, the junction kept 3 bases outside the gene matches. This CDR3 is built from 15 residues. The CDR3 here is CASSLLAGGTDTQYF. DNA of the CDR3: TGTGCCAGCAGCTTGCTAGCGGGTGGCACAGATACGCAGTATTTT.

The chain joins TRBV9 to TRBJ1-1, with D perhaps matching TRBD1 (6 bases). The germline V gene has CDR1 SGDLS and CDR2 YYNGEE. The CDR3 contains 15 residues. V was shortened by 4 bases and J by 7 bases, with 20 bases between the two germline ends. The CDR3 loop reads CASSPVGGGRDEAFF. The DNA for the CDR3 is TGTGCCAGCAGCCCCGTAGGCGGGGGGCGTGATGAAGCTTTCTTT.

The CDR3 reads CASSLAAEYGYTF. Here the CDR3 DNA reads TGTGCCAGCAGCTTAGCGGCGGAATATGGCTACACCTTC. V usage is TRBV7-9 and J usage is TRBJ1-2; the D is unclear. Looked up from germline, CDR1 is SEHNR and CDR2 is FQNEAQ (reference sequence). V lost 0 bases to trimming and J lost 5 bases, with 7 bases between them. CDR3 size: 13 residues.

This sequence joins TRBV11-3 and TRBJ2-3; D is unclear. The CDR3 spans 12 residues. The germline V gene encodes CDR1 SGHNT and CDR2 YENEEA. V shed 1 base and J shed 10 bases, with 9 bases lying between them. CDR3 sequence: CASSLVNRAQYF. The CDR3 nucleotides read TGTGCCAGCAGCTTAGTAAACCGGGCGCAGTATTTT.

This rearrangement joins TRBV4-1 to TRBJ1-1, with D possibly matching TRBD1 (6 bases). Germline V gene sequence: CDR1 MGHRA, CDR2 YSYEKL. CDR3 length: 13 amino acids. V lost 4 bases and J 10 bases, leaving 16 bases between the germline ends. CDR3 loop: CASSRQGREVAFF. For the CDR3, the DNA is TGCGCCAGCAGCCGCCAGGGGAGAGAAGTAGCTTTCTTT.

This clone was detected only once. The V and J genes are TRBV5-1 and TRBJ2-5, with 12 bases aligning to TRBD2. The V gene's germline CDR1 is SGHRS and CDR2 YFSETQ. The V and J ends lost 0 bases and 2 bases, in that order; junction bases with no gene match: 8. The CDR3 consists of 18 residues. CDR3 sequence (DNA): TGCGCCAGCAGCTTGGGACTAGCGGGAGAGAACTTACAAGAGACCCAGTACTTC. Translation gives CASSLGLAGENLQETQYF.

The chain employs TRBV6-6 and TRBJ2-2, with D possibly TRBD2 on 6 matching bases. Trimming took off 9 bases at V and 7 bases at J, with 12 bases between the two ends. This CDR3 has 12 residues. CDR1 and CDR2 from the germline V gene are MNHNY and SVGAGI (reference sequence). CDR3: CASRGSGGELFF. The CDR3 nucleotides are TGTGCCAGTCGGGGGAGCGGCGGGGAGCTGTTTTTT.

The gene calls are TRBV13 and TRBJ1-2; the D gene is possibly TRBD1 (6 bases). The length of the CDR3 is 15 residues. Germline V CDR1 and CDR2: PRHDT, FYEKMQ (reference sequence). Trimming stripped 1 base from V and 8 bases from J, with 17 bases between. CDR3 nucleotide sequence: TGTGCCAGCAGCTTAGTATCAGGACAGCTGCCCGGCTACACCTTC. Translated, it gives CASSLVSGQLPGYTF. Supplemented by reference TRBV13 and TRBJ1-2, the full variable domain reads AAGVIQSPRHLIKEKRETATLKCYPIPRHDTVYWYQQGPGQDPQFLISFYEKMQSDKGSIPDRFSAQQFSDYHSELNMSSLELGDSALYFCASSLVSGQLPGYTFGSGTRLTVV.